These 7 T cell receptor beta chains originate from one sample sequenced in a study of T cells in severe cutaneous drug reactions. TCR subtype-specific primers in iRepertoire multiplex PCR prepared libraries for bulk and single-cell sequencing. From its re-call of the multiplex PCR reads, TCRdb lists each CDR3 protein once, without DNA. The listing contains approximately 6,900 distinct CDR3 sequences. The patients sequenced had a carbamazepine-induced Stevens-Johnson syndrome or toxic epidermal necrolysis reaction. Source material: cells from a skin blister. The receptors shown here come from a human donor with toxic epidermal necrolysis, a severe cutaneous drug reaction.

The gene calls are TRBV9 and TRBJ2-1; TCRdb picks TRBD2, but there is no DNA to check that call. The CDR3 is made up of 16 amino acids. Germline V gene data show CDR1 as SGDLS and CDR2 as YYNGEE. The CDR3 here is CASSELAGAAYNEQFF.

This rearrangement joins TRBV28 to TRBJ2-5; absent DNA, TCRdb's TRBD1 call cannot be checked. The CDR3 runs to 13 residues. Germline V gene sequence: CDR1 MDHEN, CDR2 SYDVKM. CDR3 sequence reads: CASVDRTQETQYF.

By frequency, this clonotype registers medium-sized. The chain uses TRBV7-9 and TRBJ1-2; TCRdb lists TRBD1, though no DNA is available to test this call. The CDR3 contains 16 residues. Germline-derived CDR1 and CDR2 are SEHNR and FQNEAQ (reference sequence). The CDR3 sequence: CASSTTRTGMIYGYTF.

This CDR3 reads CSAIGWRNYGYTF. The V and J genes are TRBV20-1 and TRBJ1-2. The germline V gene has CDR1 DFQATT and CDR2 SNEGSKA (reference sequence). This CDR3 comprises 13 residues.

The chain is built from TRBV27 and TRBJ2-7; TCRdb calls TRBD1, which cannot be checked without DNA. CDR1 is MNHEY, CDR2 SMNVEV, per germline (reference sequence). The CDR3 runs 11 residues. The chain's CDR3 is CASTPGVEQYF.

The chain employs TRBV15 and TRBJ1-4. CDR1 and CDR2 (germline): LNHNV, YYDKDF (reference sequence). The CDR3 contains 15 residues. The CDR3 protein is CATSLGSATNEKLFF.

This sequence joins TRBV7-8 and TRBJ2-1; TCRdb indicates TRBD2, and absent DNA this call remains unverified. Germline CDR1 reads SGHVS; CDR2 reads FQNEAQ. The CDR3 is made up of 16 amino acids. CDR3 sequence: CASNTIGTSGSNEQFF.